The rows below give T cell receptor beta chains drawn from one sample of a study of blood T cell repertoires in COVID-19. Produced via immunoSEQ multiplex PCR; TCRdb's table is partial and in-frame only. The sample carries 250,000 or so clones, roughly 90% recorded once. What was sequenced was peripheral blood. These TCRs come from a woman aged 25 to 45 with acute or convalescent COVID-19. CDR3s include the opening cysteine and the closing phenylalanine or tryptophan. The D gene is left open where the match is weak. For some rows the clone size is stated as once, few or many, or as a class when expanded; others skip it.

CDR3 length	J gene	V gene	clone size	D gene	CDR3 protein	CDR3 DNA
15	TRBJ1-1	TRBV18	once	TRBD1	CASSPLIDRGTEAFF	TGTGCCAGCTCACCACTGATTGACAGGGGGACTGAAGCTTTCTTT
15	TRBJ2-3	TRBV19	-	TRBD1	CATMDRGRNTDTQYF	TGTGCCACCATGGACAGGGGGCGTAACACAGATACGCAGTATTTT
11	TRBJ2-1	TRBV30	-	TRBD1	CAGDSYNEQFF	TGTGCCGGGGACAGCTACAATGAGCAGTTCTTC
16	TRBJ2-5	TRBV6-2/TRBV6-3	once	-	CASSSPPYRDQETQYF	TGTGCCAGCAGCTCACCCCCGTACAGGGATCAAGAGACCCAGTACTTC
16	TRBJ2-1	TRBV23-1	-	TRBD2	CASSHPRTSGRGEQFF	TGCGCCAGCAGTCACCCTCGGACTAGCGGGAGGGGTGAGCAGTTCTTC
16	TRBJ2-1	TRBV9	-	-	CASSDSTEGSYNEQFF	TGTGCCAGCAGCGACAGTACAGAAGGCTCCTACAATGAGCAGTTCTTC
14	TRBJ2-7	TRBV7-6	-	-	CASSLEGPPYEQYF	TGTGCCAGCAGCTTAGAGGGGCCGCCCTACGAGCAGTACTTC
14	TRBJ2-7	TRBV5-6	-	-	CASSLYRDSYEQYF	TGTGCCAGCAGCCTATACAGGGACTCCTACGAGCAGTACTTC
14	TRBJ1-3	TRBV19	-	TRBD1	CASKKTGAGNTIYF	TGTGCCAGTAAGAAAACAGGGGCTGGAAACACCATATATTTT
16	TRBJ2-2	TRBV7-3	-	-	CASSLLAQANTGELFF	TGTGCCAGCAGCTTATTGGCACAGGCGAACACCGGGGAGCTGTTTTTT